The 15 T cell receptor beta chains below come from one sample, sequenced in a study of T cells in Graves' hyperthyroidism and ophthalmopathy. TCR beta CDR3 regions were amplified from RNA. The study used the HTBI primer set for a first-round RT-PCR of the TCR CDR3. Each CDR3 protein is one row after TCRdb ran MiXCR on the multiplex PCR reads. This table holds roughly 740,000 distinct CDR3 sequences, 16% found once. The specimen was blood. Source of these receptors: a man in his late teens or twenties with Graves' hyperthyroidism.

The chain employs TRBV20-1 and TRBJ1-2; D unclear. CDR3 length: 10 residues. The V gene lost 1 base and the J gene lost 5 bases, with 2 bases spanning the gap. Germline lookup yields CDR1 DFQATT and CDR2 SNEGSKA (reference sequence). The CDR3 is CSARAYGYTF. CDR3 nucleotide sequence: TGCAGTGCTAGAGCGTATGGCTACACCTTC.

This clonotype was counted ten times or more. This chain joins TRBV28 and TRBJ2-5, with D perhaps TRBD2 (6 bases). The CDR3 length is 13 residues. The germline V gene has CDR1 MDHEN and CDR2 SYDVKM. V lost 7 bases and J 1 base, leaving 10 bases between the germline ends. The CDR3 protein is CASTRGSQETQYF. CDR3 nucleotide sequence: TGTGCCAGCACCCGGGGGTCCCAAGAGACCCAGTACTTC.

In this sample, this clonotype turned up a few times. The chain couples TRBV5-1 to TRBJ2-1, with TRBD2 matching 13 bases. After removal of 4 bases from V and 14 bases from J, the junction contained 6 bases not matched to a gene. Germline CDR1 reads SGHRS; CDR2 reads YFSETQ. The length of the CDR3 is 13 residues. The CDR3 sequence is CASSPGTSGEEFF. DNA of the CDR3: TGCGCCAGCAGCCCGGGGACTAGCGGGGAGGAGTTCTTC.

This clonotype was seen ten or more times. V gene TRBV28 combines with J gene TRBJ2-7; no clear D. V shed 3 bases and J shed 6 bases, with 9 bases lying between them. There are 12 residues in the CDR3. Germline V CDR1 and CDR2: MDHEN, SYDVKM. The CDR3 region is CASSLWALEQYF. In nucleotides, the CDR3 is TGTGCCAGCAGTTTGTGGGCACTCGAGCAGTACTTC.

This clonotype was found many times. The chain uses TRBV15 and TRBJ2-1; TRBD2 matches at 9 bases. CDR1 and CDR2 (germline): LNHNV, YYDKDF (reference sequence). V trimming: 9 bases; J trimming: 1 base; junction bases outside the gene matches: 10. The CDR3 is made up of 16 amino acids. The CDR3 nucleotides are TGTGCCACAATTGACCTTAGCGGGAGTTCCTACAATGAGCAGTTCTTC. Residues: CATIDLSGSSYNEQFF.

This clonotype has more than one count but fewer than ten. V gene TRBV27 combines with J gene TRBJ1-6; maybe TRBD1 (6 bases). CDR1 MNHEY and CDR2 SMNVEV come from the germline V gene (reference sequence). V shed 6 bases and J shed 3 bases, with 18 bases lying between them. The CDR3 totals 17 residues. The CDR3 DNA reads TGTGCCAGCAGCTATAAGGGGGTGGCCATCTATAATTCACCCCTCCACTTT. This translates into CASSYKGVAIYNSPLHF.

This clonotype was picked up many times. The rearrangement links TRBV28 to TRBJ2-1; no clear D gene. The CDR3 length is 13 residues. Germline CDR1 and CDR2: MDHEN and SYDVKM. The V end was cut by 10 bases, the J end by 2 bases, with 12 bases between. The CDR3 sequence: CATSTATYNEQFF. CDR3 in DNA: TGTGCCACTTCGACCGCTACCTACAATGAGCAGTTCTTC.

This clonotype was counted ten times or more. This chain connects TRBV11-2 to TRBJ2-5, with 7 bases that match TRBD2. Germline assignment: CDR1 SGHAT and CDR2 FQNNGV. After removal of 2 bases from V and 2 bases from J, the junction contained 5 bases not matched to a gene. This CDR3 is built from 15 residues. CDR3 region: CASSLNSGPQETQYF. For the CDR3, the DNA is TGTGCCAGCAGCTTAAATAGCGGGCCTCAAGAGACCCAGTACTTC.

This clonotype was counted a few times. The gene calls are TRBV20-1 and TRBJ1-5; D unclear. Trimming removed 4 bases from V and 3 bases from J, with 13 bases in between. CDR1 is DFQATT, CDR2 SNEGSKA, per germline (reference sequence). The CDR3 has 14 amino acids. The chain's CDR3 is CSATEGRYNQPQHF. CDR3 nucleotides: TGCAGTGCTACGGAGGGTCGTTACAATCAGCCCCAGCATTTT.

This clonotype was seen many times. The chain recombines TRBV3-1 with TRBJ1-1; D uncertain. Trimming stripped 1 base from V and 1 base from J, with 7 bases between. Germline V gene data show CDR1 as LGHDT and CDR2 as YNNKEL (reference sequence). The CDR3 is made up of 14 amino acids. In nucleotides, the CDR3 is TGTGCCAGCAGCCAAGTCCCGGGGAACACTGAAGCTTTCTTT. Encoded protein: CASSQVPGNTEAFF.

This rearrangement joins TRBV4-3 to TRBJ2-1; 12 nucleotides agree with TRBD2. The CDR3 sequence is 18 residues long. Germline V gene data show CDR1 as LGHNA and CDR2 as YSLEER. The J segment lost 10 bases and the V segment lost 0 bases, leaving 13 bases of the junction unmatched. For the CDR3, the DNA is TGCGCCAGCAGCCAAGATCTGGAGCTAGCGGGAGGGCCAGGGGAGCAGTTCTTC. Translation gives CASSQDLELAGGPGEQFF.

Concerning this clonotype itself: A read error may explain this, as a much larger clone is one base away. The gene calls are TRBV28 and TRBJ2-2; D is possibly TRBD2 (6 bases). The CDR3 has 17 amino acids. Trimming pared 2 bases from V and 4 bases from J, leaving 17 bases between. CDR1 is MDHEN and CDR2 is SYDVKM in the germline V gene. For the CDR3, the DNA is TGTGCCAGCAGTTTACCCGGGACTCCTTCGAGCACCGGGGAGCTGTTTTTT. It yields the protein CASSLPGTPSSTGELFF.

The table lists this clonotype with a few counts. V gene TRBV28 combines with J gene TRBJ2-7, with 7 bases identical to TRBD1. This CDR3 region has 11 residues. Germline CDR1 reads MDHEN; CDR2 reads SYDVKM. J lost 7 bases, V lost 4 bases, and 1 base had no gene match. CDR3 nucleotide sequence: TGTGCCAGCAGTTGGGGACAGGAGCAGTACTTC. It translates to CASSWGQEQYF.

This clonotype was counted only a few times. The V gene is TRBV2, the J gene TRBJ2-1; 11 bases are shared with TRBD1. The CDR3 is 16 amino acids. Germline CDR1 and CDR2: SNHLY and FYNNEI. V was clipped by 6 bases and J by 4 bases; unmatched bases: 8. CDR3 region: CASSERGTGGYNEQFF. The DNA for the CDR3 is TGTGCCAGCAGCGAAAGGGGGACAGGGGGTTACAATGAGCAGTTCTTC.

The chain links TRBV11-2 to TRBJ2-2; TRBD2 matches at 7 bases. The CDR3 loop spans 16 amino acids. Trimming cost V 5 bases and J 5 bases; bases outside gene matches: 11. Germline loops: CDR1 SGHAT, CDR2 FQNNGV. CDR3 DNA: TGTGCCAGCAGCCCGCCGGGGGTAGCGGGTACCGGGGAGCTGTTTTTT. Translating gives CASSPPGVAGTGELFF.